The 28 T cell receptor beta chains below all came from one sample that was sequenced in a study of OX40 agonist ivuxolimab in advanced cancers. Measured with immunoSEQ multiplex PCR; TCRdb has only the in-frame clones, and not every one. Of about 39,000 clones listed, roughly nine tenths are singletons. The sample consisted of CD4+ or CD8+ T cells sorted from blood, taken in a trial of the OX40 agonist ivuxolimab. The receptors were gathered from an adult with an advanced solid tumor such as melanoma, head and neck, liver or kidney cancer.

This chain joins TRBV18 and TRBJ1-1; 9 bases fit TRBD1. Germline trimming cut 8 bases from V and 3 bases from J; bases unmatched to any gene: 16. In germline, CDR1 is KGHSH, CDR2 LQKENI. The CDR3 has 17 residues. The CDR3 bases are TGTGCCAGCGACCCCCTTGGGACAGGGCCCAAAGACACTGAAGCTTTCTTT. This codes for CASDPLGTGPKDTEAFF.

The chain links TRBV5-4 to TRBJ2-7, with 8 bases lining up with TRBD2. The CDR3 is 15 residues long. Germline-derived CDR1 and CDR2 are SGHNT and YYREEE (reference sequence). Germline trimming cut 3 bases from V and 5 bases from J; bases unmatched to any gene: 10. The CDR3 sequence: CASSYAAAGDDEQYF. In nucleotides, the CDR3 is TGTGCCAGCAGCTACGCGGCAGCGGGAGATGACGAGCAGTACTTC.

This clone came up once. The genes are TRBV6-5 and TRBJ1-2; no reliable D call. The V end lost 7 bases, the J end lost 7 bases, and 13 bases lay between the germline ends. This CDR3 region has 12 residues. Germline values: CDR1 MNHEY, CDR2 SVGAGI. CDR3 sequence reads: CASTRMRGGYTF. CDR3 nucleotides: TGTGCCAGCACCCGAATGCGGGGTGGCTACACCTTC.

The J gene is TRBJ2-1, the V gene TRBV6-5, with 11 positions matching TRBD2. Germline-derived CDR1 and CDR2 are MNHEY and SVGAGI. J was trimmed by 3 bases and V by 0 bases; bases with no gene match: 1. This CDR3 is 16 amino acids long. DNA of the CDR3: TGTGCCAGCAGTTACTCCGGACTAGCGGGCTACAATGAGCAGTTCTTC. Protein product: CASSYSGLAGYNEQFF.

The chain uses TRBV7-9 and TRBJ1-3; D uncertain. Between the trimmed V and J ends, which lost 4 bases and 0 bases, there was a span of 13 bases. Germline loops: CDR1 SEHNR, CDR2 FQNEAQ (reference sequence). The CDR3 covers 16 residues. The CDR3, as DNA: TGTGCCAGCAGCTACCCCCGGGAATTCTCTGGAAACACCATATATTTT. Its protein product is CASSYPREFSGNTIYF.

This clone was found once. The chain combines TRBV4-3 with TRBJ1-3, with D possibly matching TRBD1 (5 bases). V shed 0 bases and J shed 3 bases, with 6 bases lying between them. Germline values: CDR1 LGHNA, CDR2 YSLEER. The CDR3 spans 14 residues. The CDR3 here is CASSQDTGGNTIYF. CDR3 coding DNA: TGCGCCAGCAGCCAAGATACAGGTGGAAACACCATATATTTT.

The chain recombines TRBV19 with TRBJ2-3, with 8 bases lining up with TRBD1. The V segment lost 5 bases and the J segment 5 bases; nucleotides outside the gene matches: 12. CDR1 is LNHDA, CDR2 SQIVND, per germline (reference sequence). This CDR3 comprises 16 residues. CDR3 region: CASSPRTGWDGDTQYF. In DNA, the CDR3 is TGTGCCAGTAGTCCAAGGACAGGGTGGGATGGAGATACGCAGTATTTT.

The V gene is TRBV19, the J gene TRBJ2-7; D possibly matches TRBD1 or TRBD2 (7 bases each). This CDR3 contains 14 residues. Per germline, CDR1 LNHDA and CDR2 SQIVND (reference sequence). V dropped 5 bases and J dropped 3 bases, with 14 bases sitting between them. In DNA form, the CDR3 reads TGTGCCAGTAGTGGCTCAGGGGGGGGCTACGAGCAGTACTTC. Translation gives CASSGSGGGYEQYF.

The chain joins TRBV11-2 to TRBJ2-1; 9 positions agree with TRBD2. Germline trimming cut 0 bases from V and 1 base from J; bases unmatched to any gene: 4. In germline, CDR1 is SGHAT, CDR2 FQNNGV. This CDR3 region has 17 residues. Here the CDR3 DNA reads TGTGCCAGCAGCTTAGATGGCGCGGGGGGGTCCTACAATGAGCAGTTCTTC. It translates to CASSLDGAGGSYNEQFF. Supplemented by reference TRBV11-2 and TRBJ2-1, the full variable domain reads EAGVAQSPRYKIIEKRQSVAFWCNPISGHATLYWYQQILGQGPKLLIQFQNNGVVDDSQLPKDRFSAERLKGVDSTLKIQPAKLEDSAVYLCASSLDGAGGSYNEQFFGPGTRLTVL.

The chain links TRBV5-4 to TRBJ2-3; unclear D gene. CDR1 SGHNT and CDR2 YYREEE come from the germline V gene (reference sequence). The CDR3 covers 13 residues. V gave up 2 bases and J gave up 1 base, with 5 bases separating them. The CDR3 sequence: CASSFGRTDTQYF. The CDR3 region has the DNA TGTGCCAGCAGCTTCGGCCGCACAGATACGCAGTATTTT.

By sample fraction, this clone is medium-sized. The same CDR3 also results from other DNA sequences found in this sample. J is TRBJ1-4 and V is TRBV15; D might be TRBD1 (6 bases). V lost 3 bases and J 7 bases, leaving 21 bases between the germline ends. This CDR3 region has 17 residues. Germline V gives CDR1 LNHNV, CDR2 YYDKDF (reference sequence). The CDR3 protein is CATSSPWGAEGVEKLFF. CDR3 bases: TGTGCCACCAGCAGCCCTTGGGGGGCGGAAGGTGTTGAAAAACTGTTTTTT.

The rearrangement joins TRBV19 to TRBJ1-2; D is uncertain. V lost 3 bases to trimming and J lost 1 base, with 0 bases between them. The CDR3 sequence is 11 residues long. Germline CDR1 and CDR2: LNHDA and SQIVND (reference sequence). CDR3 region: CASSINYGYTF. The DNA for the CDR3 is TGTGCCAGTAGTATTAACTATGGCTACACCTTC.

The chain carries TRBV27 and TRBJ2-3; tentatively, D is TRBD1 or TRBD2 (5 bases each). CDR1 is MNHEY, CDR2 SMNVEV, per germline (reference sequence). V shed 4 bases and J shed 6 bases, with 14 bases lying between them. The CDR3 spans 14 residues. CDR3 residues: CASSSGPPIDTQYF. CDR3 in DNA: TGTGCCAGCAGTTCGGGACCACCCATCGATACGCAGTATTTT.

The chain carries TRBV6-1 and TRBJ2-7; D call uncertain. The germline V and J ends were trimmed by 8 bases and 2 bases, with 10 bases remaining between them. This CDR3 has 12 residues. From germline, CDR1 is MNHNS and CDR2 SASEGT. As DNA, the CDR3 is TGTGCCAGCTCCGTAAGTGCCTACGAGCAGTACTTC. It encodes CASSVSAYEQYF.

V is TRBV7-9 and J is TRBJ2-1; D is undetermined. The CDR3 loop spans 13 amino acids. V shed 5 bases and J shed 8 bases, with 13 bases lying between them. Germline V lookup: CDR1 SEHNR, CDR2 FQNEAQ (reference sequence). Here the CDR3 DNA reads TGTGCCAGCAGCCCAGGACCTGTCGATGAGCAGTTCTTC. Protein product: CASSPGPVDEQFF.

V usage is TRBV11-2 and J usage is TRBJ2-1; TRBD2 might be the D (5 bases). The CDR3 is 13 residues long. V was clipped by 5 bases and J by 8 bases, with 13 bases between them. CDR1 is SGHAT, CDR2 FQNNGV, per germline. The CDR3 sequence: CASSQLGAHEQFF. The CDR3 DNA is TGTGCCAGCAGCCAACTAGGCGCCCATGAGCAGTTCTTC.

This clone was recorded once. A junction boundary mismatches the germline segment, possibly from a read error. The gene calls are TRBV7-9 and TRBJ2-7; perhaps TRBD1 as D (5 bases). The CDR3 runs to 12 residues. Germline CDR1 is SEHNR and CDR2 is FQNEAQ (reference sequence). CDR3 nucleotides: TGTGCCAGCAGCCAAGACAGCTACGAGCAGCACTTC. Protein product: CASSQDSYEQHF.

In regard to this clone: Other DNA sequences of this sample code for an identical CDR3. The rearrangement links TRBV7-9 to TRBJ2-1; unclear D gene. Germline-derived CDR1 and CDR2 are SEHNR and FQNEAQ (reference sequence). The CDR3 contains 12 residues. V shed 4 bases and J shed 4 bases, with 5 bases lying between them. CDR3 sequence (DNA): TGTGCCAGCAGCTCCCAGTACAATGAGCAGTTCTTC. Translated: CASSSQYNEQFF.

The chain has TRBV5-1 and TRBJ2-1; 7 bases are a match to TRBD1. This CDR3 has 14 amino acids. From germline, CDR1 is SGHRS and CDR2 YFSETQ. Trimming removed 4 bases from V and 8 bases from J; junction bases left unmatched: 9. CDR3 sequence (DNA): TGCGCCAGCAGCCCTGGACAGGTCCCGGATGAGCAGTTCTTC. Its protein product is CASSPGQVPDEQFF.

The CDR3 is CASSYSRSINEKLFF. In DNA form, the CDR3 reads TGTGCCAGCAGTTACTCCCGGTCGATTAATGAAAAACTGTTTTTT. The chain combines TRBV6-5 with TRBJ1-4; D is unresolved. The V end was cut by 0 bases, the J end by 4 bases, with 9 bases between. Germline CDR1 and CDR2: MNHEY and SVGAGI. This CDR3 contains 15 residues.

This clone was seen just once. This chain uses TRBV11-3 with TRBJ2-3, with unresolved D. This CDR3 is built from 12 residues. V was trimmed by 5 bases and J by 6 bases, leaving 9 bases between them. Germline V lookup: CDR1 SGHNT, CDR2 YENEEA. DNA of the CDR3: TGTGCCAGCAGCCTCGCTGGGGATACGCAGTATTTT. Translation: CASSLAGDTQYF.

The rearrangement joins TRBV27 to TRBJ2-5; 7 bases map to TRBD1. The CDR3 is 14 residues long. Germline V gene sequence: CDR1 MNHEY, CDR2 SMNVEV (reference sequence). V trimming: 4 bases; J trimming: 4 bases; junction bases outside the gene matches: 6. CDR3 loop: CASSYRGSTETQYF. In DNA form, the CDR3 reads TGTGCCAGCAGTTACAGGGGCTCGACAGAGACCCAGTACTTC.

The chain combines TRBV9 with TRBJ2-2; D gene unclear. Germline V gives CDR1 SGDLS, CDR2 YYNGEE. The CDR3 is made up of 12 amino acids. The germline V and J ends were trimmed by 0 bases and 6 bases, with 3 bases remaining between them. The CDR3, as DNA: TGTGCCAGCAGCGTAGACGCCGGGGAGCTGTTTTTT. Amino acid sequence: CASSVDAGELFF. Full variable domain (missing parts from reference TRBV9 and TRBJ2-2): DSGVTQTPKHLITATGQRVTLRCSPRSGDLSVYWYQQSLDQGLQFLIQYYNGEERAKGNILERFSAQQFPDLHSELNLSSLELGDSALYFCASSVDAGELFFGEGSRLTVL.

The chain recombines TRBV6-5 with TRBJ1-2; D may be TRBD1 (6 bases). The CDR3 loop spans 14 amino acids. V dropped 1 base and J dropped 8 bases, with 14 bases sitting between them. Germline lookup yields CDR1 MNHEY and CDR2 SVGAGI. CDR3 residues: CASSYLAGVGGYTF. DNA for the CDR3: TGTGCCAGCAGTTACTTGGCAGGGGTCGGCGGCTACACCTTC.

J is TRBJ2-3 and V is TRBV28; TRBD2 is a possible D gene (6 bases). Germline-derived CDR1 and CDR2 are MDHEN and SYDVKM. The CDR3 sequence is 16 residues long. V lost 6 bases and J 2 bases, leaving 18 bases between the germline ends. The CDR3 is CASRPYSSDVTDTQYF. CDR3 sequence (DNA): TGTGCCAGCAGGCCTTATTCTAGCGATGTCACAGATACGCAGTATTTT.

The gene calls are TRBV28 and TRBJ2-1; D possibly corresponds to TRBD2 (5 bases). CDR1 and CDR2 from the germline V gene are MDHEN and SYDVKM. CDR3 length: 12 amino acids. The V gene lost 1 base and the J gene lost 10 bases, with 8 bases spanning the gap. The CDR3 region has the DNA TGTGCCAGCAGTTTATCGGGGAACGAGCAGTTCTTC. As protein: CASSLSGNEQFF. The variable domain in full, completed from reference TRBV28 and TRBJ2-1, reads DVKVTQSSRYLVKRTGEKVFLECVQDMDHENMFWYRQDPGLGLRLIYFSYDVKMKEKGDIPEGYSVSREKKERFSLILESASTNQTSMYLCASSLSGNEQFFGPGTRLTVL.

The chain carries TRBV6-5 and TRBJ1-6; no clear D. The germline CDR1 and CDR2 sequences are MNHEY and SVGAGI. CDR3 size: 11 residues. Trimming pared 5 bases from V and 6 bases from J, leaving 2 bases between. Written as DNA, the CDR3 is TGTGCCAGCAGTAGTAATTCACCCCTCCACTTT. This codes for CASSSNSPLHF.

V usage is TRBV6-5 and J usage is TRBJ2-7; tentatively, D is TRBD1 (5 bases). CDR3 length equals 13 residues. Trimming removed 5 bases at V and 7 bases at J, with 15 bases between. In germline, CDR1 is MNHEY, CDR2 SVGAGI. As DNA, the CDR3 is TGTGCCAGCAGTCCGACAGTCCTGAGGGAGCAGTACTTC. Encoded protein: CASSPTVLREQYF.